This T cell receptor (beta chain) appears in the sequencing data of a study of early T cells in non-severe SARS-CoV-2 infection. About the research overall: Bulk RNA isolated from unsorted whole blood underwent sequencing; chains were not paired.

TCRdb reanalysed the 5' RACE reads using MiXCR and keeps one entry per CDR3 protein. Counted here are approximately 42,000 distinct CDR3 sequences, 6% to 7.5% occurring once; the ten biggest clones make up roughly 5.1%. CDR1 and CDR2 from the germline V gene are MNHEY and SVGAGI. The CDR3 runs 16 residues. V lost 6 bases to trimming and J lost 4 bases; unmatched junction nucleotides: 6. The V gene is TRBV6-5, the J gene TRBJ2-2; 12 positions match TRBD2. Sequenced: whole blood. The origin of this receptor is an adult who was a healthcare worker with PCR-confirmed SARS-CoV-2 infection or an uninfected control (not recorded which). CDR3 in DNA: TGTGCCAGCAGGCCACTAGCGGGGGGTCTCACCGGGGAGCTGTTTTTT. Translation: CASRPLAGGLTGELFF.